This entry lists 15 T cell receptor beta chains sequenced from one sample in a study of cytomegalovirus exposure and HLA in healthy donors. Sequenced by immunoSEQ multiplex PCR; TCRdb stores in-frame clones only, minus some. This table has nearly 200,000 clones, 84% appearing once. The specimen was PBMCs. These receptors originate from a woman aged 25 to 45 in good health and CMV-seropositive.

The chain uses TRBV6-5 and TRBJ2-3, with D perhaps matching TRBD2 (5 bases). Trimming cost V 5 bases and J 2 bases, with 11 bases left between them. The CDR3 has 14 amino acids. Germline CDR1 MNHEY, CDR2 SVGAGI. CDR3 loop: CASSRGQATDTQYF. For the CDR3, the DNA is TGTGCCAGCAGTAGAGGGCAGGCCACAGATACGCAGTATTTT.

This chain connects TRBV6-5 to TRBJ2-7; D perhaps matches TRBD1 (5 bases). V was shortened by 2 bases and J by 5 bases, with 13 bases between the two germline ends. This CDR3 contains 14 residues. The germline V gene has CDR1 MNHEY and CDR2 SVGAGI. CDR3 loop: CASSYGSGYDEQYF. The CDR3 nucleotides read TGTGCCAGCAGTTACGGTTCAGGGTACGACGAGCAGTACTTC.

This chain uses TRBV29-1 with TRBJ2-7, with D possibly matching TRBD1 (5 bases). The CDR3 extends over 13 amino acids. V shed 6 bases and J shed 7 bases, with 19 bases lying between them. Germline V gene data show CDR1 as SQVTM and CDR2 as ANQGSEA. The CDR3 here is CSVRGLTVQEQYF. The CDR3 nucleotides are TGCAGCGTCCGAGGCCTGACAGTCCAGGAGCAGTACTTC.

The CDR3 bases are TGTGCCAGCTCACCGGGCAGGGATGGCTACACCTTC. This sequence encodes CASSPGRDGYTF. This chain connects TRBV18 to TRBJ1-2, with a possible D match to TRBD1 (5 bases). Germline loops: CDR1 KGHSH, CDR2 LQKENI. The V end lost 3 bases, the J end lost 6 bases, and 8 bases lay between the germline ends. CDR3 size: 12 residues.

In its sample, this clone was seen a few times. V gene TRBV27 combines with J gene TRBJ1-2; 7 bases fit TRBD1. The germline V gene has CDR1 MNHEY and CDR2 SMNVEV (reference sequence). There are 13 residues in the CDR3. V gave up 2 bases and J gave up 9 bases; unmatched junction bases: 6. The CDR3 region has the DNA TGTGCCAGCAGTTTAGGCACACAGGGGCGCTACACCTTC. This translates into CASSLGTQGRYTF.

This CDR3 reads CASSLFREIAGFETQYF. CDR3 nucleotide sequence: TGTGCCAGCAGCTTGTTCCGGGAGATAGCGGGATTTGAGACCCAGTACTTC. V is TRBV5-6 and J is TRBJ2-5, with 8 bases lining up with TRBD2. Trimming cost V 1 base and J 5 bases; bases outside gene matches: 13. Germline CDR1 SGHDT, CDR2 YYEEEE. The CDR3 totals 17 residues.

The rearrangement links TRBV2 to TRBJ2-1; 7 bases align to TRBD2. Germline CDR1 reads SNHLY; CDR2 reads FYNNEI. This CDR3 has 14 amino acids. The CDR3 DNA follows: TGTGCGGCTTTAGGGCGGGAGATCGACAATGAGCAGTTCTTC. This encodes CAALGREIDNEQFF.

The CDR3 DNA sequence: TGTGCCAGCTCGCTCGAGCAGGGAGGACTATACGAGCAGTACTTC. Protein: CASSLEQGGLYEQYF. The chain has TRBV18 and TRBJ2-7; tentative D call: TRBD2 (6 bases). The CDR3 contains 15 residues. The germline gives CDR1 KGHSH, CDR2 LQKENI. V was cut by 6 bases and J by 4 bases, with 19 bases left in between.

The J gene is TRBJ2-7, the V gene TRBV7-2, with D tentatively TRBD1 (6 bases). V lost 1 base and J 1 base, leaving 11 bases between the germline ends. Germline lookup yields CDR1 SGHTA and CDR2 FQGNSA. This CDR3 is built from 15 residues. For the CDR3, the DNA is TGTGCCAGCAGCTTAGATCCAGGGGCGTCCTACGAGCAGTACTTC. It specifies CASSLDPGASYEQYF.

As DNA, the CDR3 is TGTGCCAGCTCACCACGAACCCAAACCGGGACAGGGGACGACTACGAGCAGTACTTC. Its translation is CASSPRTQTGTGDDYEQYF. The chain joins TRBV18 to TRBJ2-7; 10 bases line up with TRBD1. The V segment lost 1 base and the J segment 3 bases; nucleotides outside the gene matches: 15. This CDR3 region has 19 residues. The germline gives CDR1 KGHSH, CDR2 LQKENI.

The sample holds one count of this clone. Here the CDR3 reads CASTGTGIMNTEAFF. For the CDR3, the DNA is TGTGCCAGCACCGGGACAGGGATCATGAACACTGAAGCTTTCTTT. The chain employs TRBV2 and TRBJ1-1; TRBD1 agrees at 9 bases. V dropped 7 bases and J dropped 0; count of bases not matched to a gene: 6. Germline V gene data show CDR1 as SNHLY and CDR2 as FYNNEI. The CDR3 runs 15 residues.

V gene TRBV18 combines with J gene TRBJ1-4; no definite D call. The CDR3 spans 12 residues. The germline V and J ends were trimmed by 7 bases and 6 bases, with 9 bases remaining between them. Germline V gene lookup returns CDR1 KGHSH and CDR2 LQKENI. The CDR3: CASYGSDEKLFF. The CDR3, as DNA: TGTGCCAGCTATGGTTCGGATGAAAAACTGTTTTTT.

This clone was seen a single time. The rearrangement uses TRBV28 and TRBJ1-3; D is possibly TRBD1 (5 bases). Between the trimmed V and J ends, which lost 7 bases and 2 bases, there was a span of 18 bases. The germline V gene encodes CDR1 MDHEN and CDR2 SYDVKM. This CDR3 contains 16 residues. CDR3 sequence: CASISWGERAGNTIYF. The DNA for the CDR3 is TGTGCCAGCATCTCGTGGGGGGAAAGAGCTGGAAACACCATATATTTT.

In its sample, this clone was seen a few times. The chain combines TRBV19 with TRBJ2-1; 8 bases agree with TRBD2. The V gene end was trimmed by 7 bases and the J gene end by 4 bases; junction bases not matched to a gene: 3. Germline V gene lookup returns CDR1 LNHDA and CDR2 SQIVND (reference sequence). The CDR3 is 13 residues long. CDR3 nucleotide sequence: TGTGCCAGTACCGAGCGGGGGTACAATGAGCAGTTCTTC. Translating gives CASTERGYNEQFF. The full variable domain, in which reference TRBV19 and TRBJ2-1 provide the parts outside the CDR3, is DGGITQSPKYLFRKEGQNVTLSCEQNLNHDAMYWYRQDPGQGLRLIYYSQIVNDFQKGDIAEGYSVSREKKESFPLTVTSAQKNPTAFYLCASTERGYNEQFFGPGTRLTVL.

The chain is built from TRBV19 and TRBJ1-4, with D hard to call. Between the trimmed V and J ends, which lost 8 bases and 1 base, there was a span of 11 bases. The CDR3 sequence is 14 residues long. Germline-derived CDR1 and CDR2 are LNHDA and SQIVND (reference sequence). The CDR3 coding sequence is TGTGCCAGTGGAGCGGGCAGAACTAATGAAAAACTGTTTTTT. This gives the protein CASGAGRTNEKLFF.